The following is a T cell receptor (beta chain) sequence with its context. The CDR3 has 16 residues. V was pared by 4 bases and J by 4 bases, with 4 bases of the junction left unmatched. The germline gives CDR1 SNHLY, CDR2 FYNNEI. How the authors handled the data: Estimation of nucleated cell counts was performed using reference gene primer amplification. The data were produced by immunoSEQ multiplex PCR, yet TCRdb's version contains in-frame clones alone and is incomplete. Clone size and V and J calls were adopted from that table, with D and trimming inferred from the DNA. The sample lists about 100,000 clones; about 83% were seen once. The data were obtained in a study of blood T cell repertoires in COVID-19. Study information: From the United States, Italy and Spain came samples of acute and convalescent COVID-19. T cells, B-cell-depleted T cells, or PBMCs supplied cDNA or gDNA.

This clonotype was obtained from a human donor in a cohort sampled during active COVID-19. V and J are TRBV2 and TRBJ2-6, with 10 nucleotides matching TRBD1. Sequencing was performed on peripheral blood. CDR3 in DNA: TGTGCCAGCAGTGCGGACAGGGGGATCGGGGCCAACGTCCTGACTTTC. Protein: CASSADRGIGANVLTF.